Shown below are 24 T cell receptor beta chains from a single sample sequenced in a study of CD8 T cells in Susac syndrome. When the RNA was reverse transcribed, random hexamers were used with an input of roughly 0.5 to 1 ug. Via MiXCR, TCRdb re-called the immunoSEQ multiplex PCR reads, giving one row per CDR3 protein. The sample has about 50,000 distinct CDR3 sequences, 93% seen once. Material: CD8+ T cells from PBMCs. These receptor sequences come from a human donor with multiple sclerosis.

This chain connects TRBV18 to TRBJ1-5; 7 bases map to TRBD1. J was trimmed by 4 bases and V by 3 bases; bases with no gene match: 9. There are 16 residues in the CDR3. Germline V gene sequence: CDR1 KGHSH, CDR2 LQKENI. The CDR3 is CASSPTGPGANQPQHF. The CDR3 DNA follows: TGTGCCAGCTCACCGACAGGGCCGGGAGCTAATCAGCCCCAGCATTTT.

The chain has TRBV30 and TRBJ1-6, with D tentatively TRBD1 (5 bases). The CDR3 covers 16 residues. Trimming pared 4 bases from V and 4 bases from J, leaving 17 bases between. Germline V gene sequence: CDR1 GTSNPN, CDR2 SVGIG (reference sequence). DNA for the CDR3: TGTGCCTGGACCTCCCCGGGACTGCTGTATAATTCACCCCTCCACTTT. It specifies CAWTSPGLLYNSPLHF.

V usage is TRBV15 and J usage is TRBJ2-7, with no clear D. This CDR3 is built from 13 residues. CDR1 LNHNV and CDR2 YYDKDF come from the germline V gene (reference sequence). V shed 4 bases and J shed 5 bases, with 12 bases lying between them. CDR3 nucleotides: TGTGCCACCAGCAAACCCCCAGGCGACGAGCAGTACTTC. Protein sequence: CATSKPPGDEQYF. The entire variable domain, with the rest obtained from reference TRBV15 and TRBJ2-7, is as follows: DAMVIQNPRYQVTQFGKPVTLSCSQTLNHNVMYWYQQKSSQAPKLLFHYYDKDFNNEADTPDNFQSRRPNTSFCFLDIRSPGLGDTAMYLCATSKPPGDEQYFGPGTRLTVT.

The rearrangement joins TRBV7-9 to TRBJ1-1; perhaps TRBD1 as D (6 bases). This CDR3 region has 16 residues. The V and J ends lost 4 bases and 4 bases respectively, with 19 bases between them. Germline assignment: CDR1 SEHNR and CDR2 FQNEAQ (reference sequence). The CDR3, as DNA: TGTGCCAGCAGCTCCGAGGGGAACAGGGTTGGCACTGAAGCTTTCTTT. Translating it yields CASSSEGNRVGTEAFF.

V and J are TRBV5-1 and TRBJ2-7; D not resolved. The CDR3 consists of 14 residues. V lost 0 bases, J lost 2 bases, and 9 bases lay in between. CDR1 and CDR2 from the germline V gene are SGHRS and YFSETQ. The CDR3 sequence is CASSLEPVPYEQYF. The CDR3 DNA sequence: TGCGCCAGCAGCTTGGAGCCGGTGCCCTACGAGCAGTACTTC.

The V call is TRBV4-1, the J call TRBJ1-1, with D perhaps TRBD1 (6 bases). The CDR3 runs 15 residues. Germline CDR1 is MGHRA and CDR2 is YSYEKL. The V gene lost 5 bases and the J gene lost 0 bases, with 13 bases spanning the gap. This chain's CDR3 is CASSARTALNTEAFF. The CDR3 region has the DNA TGCGCCAGCAGCGCCCGGACAGCCTTGAACACTGAAGCTTTCTTT.

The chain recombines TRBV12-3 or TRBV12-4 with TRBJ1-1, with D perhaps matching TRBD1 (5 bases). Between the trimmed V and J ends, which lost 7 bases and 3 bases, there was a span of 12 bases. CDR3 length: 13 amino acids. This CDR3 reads CASKNGGYTEAFF. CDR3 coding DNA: TGTGCCAGCAAAAATGGGGGGTACACTGAAGCTTTCTTT.

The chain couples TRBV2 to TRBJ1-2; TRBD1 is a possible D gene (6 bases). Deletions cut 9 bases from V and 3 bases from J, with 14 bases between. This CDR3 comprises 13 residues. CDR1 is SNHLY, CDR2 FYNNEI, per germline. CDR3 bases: TGTGCCAGGGAGACGCAGGGGTACTATGGCTACACCTTC. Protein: CARETQGYYGYTF. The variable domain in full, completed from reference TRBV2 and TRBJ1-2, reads EPEVTQTPSHQVTQMGQEVILRCVPISNHLYFYWYRQILGQKVEFLVSFYNNEISEKSEIFDDQFSVERPDGSNFTLKIRSTKLEDSAMYFCARETQGYYGYTFGSGTRLTVV.

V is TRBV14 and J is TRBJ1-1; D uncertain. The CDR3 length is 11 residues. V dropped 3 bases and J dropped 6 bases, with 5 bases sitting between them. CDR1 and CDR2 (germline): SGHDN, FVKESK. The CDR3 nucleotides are TGTGCCAGCAGCCAGGGCGCTGAAGCTTTCTTT. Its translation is CASSQGAEAFF.

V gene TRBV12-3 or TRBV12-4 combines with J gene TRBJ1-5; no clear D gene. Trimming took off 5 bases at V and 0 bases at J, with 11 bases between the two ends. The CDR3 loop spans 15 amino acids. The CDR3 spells CASSPSGLSNQPQHF. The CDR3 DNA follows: TGTGCCAGCAGTCCTTCAGGACTTAGCAATCAGCCCCAGCATTTT.

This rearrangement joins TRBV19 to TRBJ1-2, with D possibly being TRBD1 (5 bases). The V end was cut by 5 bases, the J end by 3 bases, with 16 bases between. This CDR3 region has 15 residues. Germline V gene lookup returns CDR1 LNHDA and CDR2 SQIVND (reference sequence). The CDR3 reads CASSPSVGGDYGYTF. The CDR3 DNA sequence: TGTGCCAGTAGTCCCAGTGTTGGGGGAGACTATGGCTACACCTTC.

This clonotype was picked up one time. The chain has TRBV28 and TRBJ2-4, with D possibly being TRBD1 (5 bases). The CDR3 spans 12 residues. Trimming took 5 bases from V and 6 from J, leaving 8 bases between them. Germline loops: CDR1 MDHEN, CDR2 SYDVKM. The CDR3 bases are TGTGCCAGCAGTCCGACAGTAAACATTCAGTACTTC. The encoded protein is CASSPTVNIQYF.

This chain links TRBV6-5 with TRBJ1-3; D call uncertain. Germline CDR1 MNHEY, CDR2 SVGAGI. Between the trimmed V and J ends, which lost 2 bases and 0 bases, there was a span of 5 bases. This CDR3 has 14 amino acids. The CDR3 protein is CASSYRGSGNTIYF. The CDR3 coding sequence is TGTGCCAGCAGTTACCGGGGCTCTGGAAACACCATATATTTT.

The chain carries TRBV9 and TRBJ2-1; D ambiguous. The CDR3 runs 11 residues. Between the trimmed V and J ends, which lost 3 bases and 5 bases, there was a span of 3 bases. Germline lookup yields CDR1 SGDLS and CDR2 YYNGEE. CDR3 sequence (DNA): TGTGCCAGCAGCGAAAACAATGAGCAGTTCTTC. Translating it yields CASSENNEQFF.

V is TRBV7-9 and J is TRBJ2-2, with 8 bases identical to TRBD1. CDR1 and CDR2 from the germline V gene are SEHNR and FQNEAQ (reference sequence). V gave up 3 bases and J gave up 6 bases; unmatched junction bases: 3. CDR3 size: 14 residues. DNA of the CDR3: TGTGCCAGCAGCTTCCAGGGGGCGGCCGGGGAGCTGTTTTTT. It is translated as CASSFQGAAGELFF.

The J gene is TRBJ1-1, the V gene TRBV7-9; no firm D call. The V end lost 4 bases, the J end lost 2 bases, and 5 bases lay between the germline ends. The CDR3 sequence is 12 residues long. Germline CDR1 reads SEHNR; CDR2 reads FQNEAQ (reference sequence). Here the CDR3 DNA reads TGTGCCAGCAGCTCCCCCAACACTGAAGCTTTCTTT. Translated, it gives CASSSPNTEAFF. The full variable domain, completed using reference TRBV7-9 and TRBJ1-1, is DTGVSQNPRHKITKRGQNVTFRCDPISEHNRLYWYRQTLGQGPEFLTYFQNEAQLEKSRLLSDRFSAERPKGSFSTLEIQRTEQGDSAMYLCASSSPNTEAFFGQGTRLTVV.

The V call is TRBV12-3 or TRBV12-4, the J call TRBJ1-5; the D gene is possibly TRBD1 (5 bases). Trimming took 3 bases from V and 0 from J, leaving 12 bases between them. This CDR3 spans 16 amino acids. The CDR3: CASSLGPPGSNQPQHF. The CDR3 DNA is TGTGCCAGCAGTTTGGGGCCCCCCGGTAGCAATCAGCCCCAGCATTTT.

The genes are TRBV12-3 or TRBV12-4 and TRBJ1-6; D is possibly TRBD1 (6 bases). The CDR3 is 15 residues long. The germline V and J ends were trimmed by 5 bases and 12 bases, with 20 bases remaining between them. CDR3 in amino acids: CASSPEYREFGPLHF. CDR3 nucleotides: TGTGCCAGCAGTCCAGAATACAGGGAATTTGGACCCCTCCACTTT.

The DNA for the CDR3 is TGTGCCAGCAGTTTAGGGCAGGGGGACTACGAGCAGTACTTC. Translated: CASSLGQGDYEQYF. This chain links TRBV27 with TRBJ2-7, with 7 positions matching TRBD1. The germline V gene has CDR1 MNHEY and CDR2 SMNVEV (reference sequence). This CDR3 comprises 14 residues. After removal of 2 bases from V and 3 bases from J, the junction contained 4 bases not matched to a gene.

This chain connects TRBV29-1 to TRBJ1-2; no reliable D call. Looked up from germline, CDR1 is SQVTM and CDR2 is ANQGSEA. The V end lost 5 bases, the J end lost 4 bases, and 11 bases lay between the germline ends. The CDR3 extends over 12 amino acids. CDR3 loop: CSVLQEFYGYTF. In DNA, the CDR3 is TGCAGCGTTCTCCAGGAGTTCTATGGCTACACCTTC. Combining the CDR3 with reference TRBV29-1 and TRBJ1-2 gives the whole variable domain SAVISQKPSRDICQRGTSLTIQCQVDSQVTMMFWYRQQPGQSLTLIATANQGSEATYESGFVIDKFPISRPNLTFSTLTVSNMSPEDSSIYLCSVLQEFYGYTFGSGTRLTVV.

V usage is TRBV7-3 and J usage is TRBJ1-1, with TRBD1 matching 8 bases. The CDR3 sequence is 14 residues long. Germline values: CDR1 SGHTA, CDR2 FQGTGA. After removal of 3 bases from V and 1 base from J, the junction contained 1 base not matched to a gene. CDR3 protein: CASSLTGENTEAFF. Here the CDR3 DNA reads TGTGCCAGCAGCTTGACAGGGGAGAACACTGAAGCTTTCTTT.

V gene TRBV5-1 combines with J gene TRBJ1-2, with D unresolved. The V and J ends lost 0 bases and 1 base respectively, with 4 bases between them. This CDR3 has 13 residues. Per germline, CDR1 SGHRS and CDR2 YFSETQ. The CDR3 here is CASSLDSNYGYTF. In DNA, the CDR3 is TGCGCCAGCAGCTTGGACAGTAACTATGGCTACACCTTC.

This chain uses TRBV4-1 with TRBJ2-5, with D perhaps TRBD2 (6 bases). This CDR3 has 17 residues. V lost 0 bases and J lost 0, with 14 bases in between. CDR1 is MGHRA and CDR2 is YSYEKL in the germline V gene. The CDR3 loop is CASSQESSGVDQETQYF. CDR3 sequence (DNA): TGCGCCAGCAGCCAAGAGAGCTCGGGGGTCGACCAAGAGACCCAGTACTTC.

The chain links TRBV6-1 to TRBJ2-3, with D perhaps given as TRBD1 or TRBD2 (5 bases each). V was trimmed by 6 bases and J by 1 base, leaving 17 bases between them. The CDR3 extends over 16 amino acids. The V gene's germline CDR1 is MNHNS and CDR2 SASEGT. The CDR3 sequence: CASRSFRDERTDTQYF. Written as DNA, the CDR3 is TGTGCCAGCAGGTCCTTCCGGGACGAACGCACAGATACGCAGTATTTT.